Described below is a single T cell receptor beta chain sequence and its context. This entry comes from a study of blood T cell repertoires in COVID-19. Study-wide background: The study drew acute and convalescent COVID-19 samples from the United States, Italy and Spain. PBMCs, B-cell-depleted T cells, or T cells provided the cDNA or gDNA that made up the material.

Original processing methods: Amplification of reference gene primers provided the estimated nucleated cell counts. Profiled with immunoSEQ multiplex PCR; TCRdb holds only in-frame clones, not every one. V and J calls plus clone size are reproduced from that table; the DNA served to infer D and trimming. The sample contains under 250,000 clones, around four fifths of which appear only once. The CDR3 has 16 amino acids. The V segment lost 2 bases and the J segment 0 bases; nucleotides outside the gene matches: 6. Germline CDR1 is KGHSH and CDR2 is LQKENI. This TCR came from an older woman who had recovered from COVID-19. Input material: peripheral blood. The chain employs TRBV18 and TRBJ1-1, with 7 positions matching TRBD1. The CDR3 region has the DNA TGTGCCAGCTCACCAGGCAGGGGGAATTTGAACACTGAAGCTTTCTTT. It yields the protein CASSPGRGNLNTEAFF.